This TCR beta chain originates from a study of monozygotic twins with inflammatory bowel disease. The study's findings and limits: The analysis failed to separate different T cell subtypes. Healthy co-twins had higher TCRbeta inverse Simpson diversity than their IBD twins.

The CDR3 runs to 13 residues. Germline CDR1 SEHNR, CDR2 FQNEAQ (reference sequence). Per TCR library, about 3.5 ug of total RNA was used. UMIs containing a 6-nucleotide sample barcode were added via template switching. TCRdb reanalyzed the 5' RACE reads, giving one entry per CDR3 protein sequence and no DNA. The listing contains 200,000 to 250,000 distinct CDR3 sequences. As to this clonotype: Its antigen is currently unknown.

This chain uses TRBV7-9 with TRBJ1-4. The sequenced sample consisted of blood. The TCR sequence derives from a human donor with ulcerative colitis or Crohn's disease, or a healthy co-twin of an affected twin (not recorded which). CDR3 protein: CASAAESNEKLFF.